These 10 T cell receptor beta chains originate from one sample sequenced in a study of response to subunit inactivated influenza vaccine. MiXCR, applied by TCRdb to the RT-PCR reads, yields one record per CDR3 protein. This sample has roughly 570,000 distinct CDR3 sequences, with roughly 13% found just once. The input for sequencing was PBMCs from blood, taken around seven weeks after vaccination. Source of these receptors: a man in his fifties who received an inactivated influenza vaccine.

V usage is TRBV6-5 and J usage is TRBJ1-4, with 10 bases that match TRBD1. Germline values: CDR1 MNHEY, CDR2 SVGAGI. The J segment lost 7 bases and the V segment lost 2 bases, leaving 1 base of the junction unmatched. This CDR3 spans 14 amino acids. Here the CDR3 reads CASSYRDRGEKLFF. In DNA form, the CDR3 reads TGTGCCAGCAGTTACCGGGACAGGGGTGAAAAACTGTTTTTT.

This clonotype came up a few times. The chain links TRBV20-1 to TRBJ2-1, with TRBD1 matching over 7 bases. The CDR3 consists of 14 residues. The V and J ends lost 3 bases and 2 bases, in that order; junction bases with no gene match: 4. Per the germline V gene, CDR1 is DFQATT and CDR2 is SNEGSKA (reference sequence). As DNA, the CDR3 is TGCAGTGCTAGGTCCAGGGGGACCTACAATGAGCAGTTCTTC. Translating gives CSARSRGTYNEQFF.

The genes are TRBV6-2 or TRBV6-3 and TRBJ2-7; D tentatively fits TRBD1 or TRBD2 (5 bases each). V shed 0 bases and J shed 3 bases, with 15 bases lying between them. The CDR3 is 16 amino acids. The germline V gene encodes CDR1 MNHEY and CDR2 SVGEGT. CDR3 region: CASSYSLSGPHYEQYF. The DNA of the CDR3 is TGTGCCAGCAGTTACTCTTTGTCGGGGCCCCACTACGAGCAGTACTTC.

This clonotype occurred many times. The chain joins TRBV10-3 to TRBJ2-5, with D unresolved. The CDR3 has 11 amino acids. Germline CDR1 ENHRY, CDR2 SYGVKD. V lost 3 bases, J lost 5 bases, and 4 bases lay in between. The CDR3 is CAISERETQYF. DNA for the CDR3: TGTGCCATCAGTGAACGGGAGACCCAGTACTTC.

This clonotype was detected only a few times. The V call is TRBV5-1, the J call TRBJ2-6, with unresolved D. The V gene's germline CDR1 is SGHRS and CDR2 YFSETQ. The CDR3 contains 14 residues. Deletions cut 6 bases from V and 0 bases from J, with 7 bases between. CDR3 residues: CASKEFSGANVLTF. CDR3 DNA sequence: TGCGCCAGCAAGGAGTTCTCTGGGGCCAACGTCCTGACTTTC.

The chain recombines TRBV28 with TRBJ1-1; 7 positions match TRBD1. Germline assignment: CDR1 MDHEN and CDR2 SYDVKM. V lost 6 bases and J lost 0; bases outside the gene matches: 10. This CDR3 region has 16 residues. The CDR3 coding sequence is TGTGCCAGCAGCCGTGAACAGGGGCCCCTGAACACTGAAGCTTTCTTT. This sequence encodes CASSREQGPLNTEAFF.

This chain uses TRBV7-2 with TRBJ2-7; D not certain. CDR3 length equals 13 residues. Trimming cost V 2 bases and J 5 bases, with 10 bases left between them. Germline values: CDR1 SGHTA, CDR2 FQGNSA. Written as DNA, the CDR3 is TGTGCCAGCAGCTTACGAGTGAACCACGAGCAGTACTTC. Translating gives CASSLRVNHEQYF.

The table lists this clonotype with a few counts. The J gene is TRBJ2-2, the V gene TRBV5-5; 9 bases agree with TRBD1. The CDR3 runs to 15 residues. Germline trimming cut 2 bases from V and 3 bases from J; bases unmatched to any gene: 2. Germline V CDR1 and CDR2: SGHKS, YYEKEE (reference sequence). In DNA form, the CDR3 reads TGTGCCAGCAGCTTAGGGACAGGGTACACCGGGGAGCTGTTTTTT. Translating gives CASSLGTGYTGELFF.

This clonotype occurred many times. V gene TRBV6-2 or TRBV6-3 combines with J gene TRBJ2-7; D might be TRBD1 or TRBD2, each matching 5 bases. This CDR3 comprises 15 residues. Germline CDR1 MNHEY, CDR2 SVGEGT. V was clipped by 5 bases and J by 6 bases, with 20 bases between them. The CDR3 is CASSTQGTGPVEQYF. The CDR3 nucleotides read TGTGCCAGCAGTACCCAAGGGACGGGTCCAGTCGAGCAGTACTTC.

The chain uses TRBV5-6 and TRBJ2-7; 7 nucleotides line up with TRBD1. The germline V gene encodes CDR1 SGHDT and CDR2 YYEEEE. After removal of 4 bases from V and 6 bases from J, the junction contained 4 bases not matched to a gene. The CDR3 has 12 amino acids. CDR3 in amino acids: CASSVGTAEQYF. The CDR3 DNA follows: TGTGCCAGCAGCGTCGGGACAGCCGAGCAGTACTTC.